The 21 T cell receptor beta chains reported below all come from one sample, sequenced in a study of cytomegalovirus exposure and HLA in healthy donors (dated by TCRdb to the late 2010s). Library method: the immunoSEQ multiplex PCR assay. For the multiplex PCR, a mixture combining 60 forward primers for TCR Vbeta segments and 13 reverse primers for TCR Jbeta segments was used. TCRdb's version of the immuneACCESS table is confined to in-frame rearrangements and falls short of the full clone set. An unresolved V gene accounts for under half of the shortfall where checked; the remainder is of unknown origin. This sample is represented by a few hundred thousand clones; around 83% of them were singletons. Clones ranked in the top ten supply over 1.1% of the sample. Sequencing was performed on PBMCs. Receptor source: a girl aged 5 to 17 in good health and CMV-seronegative.

V is TRBV11-3 and J is TRBJ2-1; 9 bases match TRBD1. Unmatched junction bases numbered 11, after V lost 4 bases and J lost 7 bases. The CDR3 runs to 16 residues. From germline, CDR1 is SGHNT and CDR2 YENEEA. CDR3 DNA: TGTGCCAGCAGCTCACTGGGACAGGGAAATGTAAATGAGCAGTTCTTC. Its translation: CASSSLGQGNVNEQFF.

This chain's CDR3 is CASSQRTSGSGANVLTF. In nucleotides, the CDR3 is TGCGCCAGCAGCCAAAGGACTAGCGGCTCTGGGGCCAACGTCCTGACTTTC. The chain joins TRBV4-3 to TRBJ2-6, with TRBD2 matching 10 bases. The CDR3 loop spans 17 amino acids. The ends lost 2 bases at V and 0 bases at J; junction bases unmatched: 1. CDR1 LGHNA and CDR2 YSLEER come from the germline V gene.

The gene calls are TRBV30 and TRBJ2-1; perhaps TRBD2 as D (5 bases). From germline, CDR1 is GTSNPN and CDR2 SVGIG (reference sequence). CDR3 length: 12 residues. Trimming left V 0 bases short and J 7 bases short, with 7 bases between. The CDR3 region is CAWSVEGNEQFF. Here the CDR3 DNA reads TGTGCCTGGAGTGTAGAGGGAAATGAGCAGTTCTTC.

The chain links TRBV28 to TRBJ2-7; D gene ambiguous. V lost 2 bases to trimming and J lost 0 bases, with 17 bases between them. Germline lookup yields CDR1 MDHEN and CDR2 SYDVKM. This CDR3 is 17 amino acids long. CDR3 protein: CASSLSPPFSSSYEQYF. CDR3 in DNA: TGTGCCAGCAGTTTAAGCCCGCCCTTTTCAAGCTCCTACGAGCAGTACTTC.

V gene TRBV5-4 combines with J gene TRBJ2-5; D gene uncertain. The V gene lost 4 bases and the J gene lost 4 bases, with 11 bases spanning the gap. Germline V gives CDR1 SGHNT, CDR2 YYREEE (reference sequence). CDR3 length equals 13 residues. The CDR3 DNA follows: TGTGCCAGCAGCGGCCTAGTAGGAGAGACCCAGTACTTC. It is translated as CASSGLVGETQYF.

Comments on this clone: One end of the junction fails to match germline, which may point to a read error. This rearrangement joins TRBV7-9 to TRBJ1-3; D not certain. Germline V gene data show CDR1 as SEHNR and CDR2 as FQNEAQ (reference sequence). CDR3 size: 17 residues. The CDR3, as DNA: TGTTCCAGCAGCTTATTCCCCCTGCGGGACTCTGGAAACACCATATATTTT. Translated: CSSSLFPLRDSGNTIYF.

Only one count was recorded for this clone. The chain recombines TRBV19 with TRBJ1-2; 7 nucleotides line up with TRBD1. CDR1 is LNHDA, CDR2 SQIVND, per germline (reference sequence). Germline trimming cut 4 bases from V and 6 bases from J; bases unmatched to any gene: 5. The CDR3 is made up of 13 amino acids. This chain's CDR3 is CASSTGGRNGYTF. As DNA, the CDR3 is TGTGCCAGTAGTACAGGGGGACGGAATGGCTACACCTTC.

The gene calls are TRBV7-9 and TRBJ1-1; TRBD1 is a possible D gene (5 bases). Germline values: CDR1 SEHNR, CDR2 FQNEAQ (reference sequence). The CDR3 extends over 10 amino acids. Trimming pared 5 bases from V and 8 bases from J, leaving 6 bases between. The CDR3 reads CASSRQEAFF. CDR3 bases: TGTGCCAGCAGCCGACAGGAAGCTTTCTTT.

The V gene is TRBV11-2, the J gene TRBJ1-4; no reliable D call. Germline V lookup: CDR1 SGHAT, CDR2 FQNNGV. This CDR3 is built from 14 residues. Deletions cut 1 base from V and 10 bases from J, with 13 bases between. DNA of the CDR3: TGTGCCAGCAGCTTAGTAGTTGAAACTGGAAAACTGTTTTTT. Protein: CASSLVVETGKLFF. The full variable domain, its missing parts supplied by reference TRBV11-2 and TRBJ1-4, is EAGVAQSPRYKIIEKRQSVAFWCNPISGHATLYWYQQILGQGPKLLIQFQNNGVVDDSQLPKDRFSAERLKGVDSTLKIQPAKLEDSAVYLCASSLVVETGKLFFGSGTQLSVL.

This rearrangement joins TRBV29-1 to TRBJ2-7, with TRBD1 identical over 8 bases. CDR1 and CDR2 (germline): SQVTM, ANQGSEA. The CDR3 runs to 15 residues. V was pared by 0 bases and J by 3 bases, with 7 bases of the junction left unmatched. CDR3 nucleotide sequence: TGCAGCGTTGAAGATCTCAGGGGGCGACTCTACGAGCAGTACTTC. Protein: CSVEDLRGRLYEQYF.

This chain connects TRBV28 to TRBJ2-1, with 8 bases that match TRBD2. This CDR3 is 16 amino acids long. Trimming took 4 bases from V and 0 from J; bases not matched to a gene: 5. Looked up from germline, CDR1 is MDHEN and CDR2 is SYDVKM. The CDR3 coding sequence is TGTGCCAGCAGTTCCGGTAGCGGGAACTCCTACAATGAGCAGTTCTTC. This gives the protein CASSSGSGNSYNEQFF. Full variable domain (outside the CDR3, taken from reference TRBV28 and TRBJ2-1): DVKVTQSSRYLVKRTGEKVFLECVQDMDHENMFWYRQDPGLGLRLIYFSYDVKMKEKGDIPEGYSVSREKKERFSLILESASTNQTSMYLCASSSGSGNSYNEQFFGPGTRLTVL.

The chain carries TRBV7-2 and TRBJ2-1, with 7 bases fitting TRBD2. Germline V gives CDR1 SGHTA, CDR2 FQGNSA. The CDR3 covers 17 residues. The V segment lost 5 bases and the J segment 1 base; nucleotides outside the gene matches: 11. The CDR3 bases are TGTGCCAGCAGCCGGGGGACTGAGCGGGGTTCCTACAATGAGCAGTTCTTC. Residues: CASSRGTERGSYNEQFF.

The chain is built from TRBV2 and TRBJ2-2; TRBD2 aligns across 9 bases. The CDR3 is 16 residues long. Germline V gives CDR1 SNHLY, CDR2 FYNNEI. The junction had 11 bases not matched to a gene; V was cut back by 6 bases and J by 6 bases. The CDR3 region has the DNA TGTGCCAGCAGGGAGAGCGGGGGGAAGGGTCCCGGGGAGCTGTTTTTT. Residues: CASRESGGKGPGELFF.

The J gene is TRBJ2-2, the V gene TRBV5-4, with 12 nucleotides matching TRBD2. Per germline, CDR1 SGHNT and CDR2 YYREEE (reference sequence). The CDR3 has 18 amino acids. V shed 3 bases and J 3 bases; nucleotides not matched to a gene: 9. Here the CDR3 reads CASSSARGLAGYTGELFF. As DNA, the CDR3 is TGTGCCAGCAGCTCGGCCAGAGGACTAGCGGGGTACACCGGGGAGCTGTTTTTT.

Details on this clone: One end of the junction does not line up with germline, which may come from a read error. This chain links TRBV15 with TRBJ1-3, with TRBD1 matching 7 bases. In germline, CDR1 is LNHNV, CDR2 YYDKDF (reference sequence). The CDR3 sequence is 15 residues long. The CDR3 nucleotides read TGTGCCACCAGCCGAGACAGGGCTTCGGGAAACACCATATATTTT. It yields the protein CATSRDRASGNTIYF.

This chain connects TRBV5-1 to TRBJ2-6; 7 nucleotides align to TRBD2. This CDR3 is 18 amino acids long. The ends lost 1 base at V and 0 bases at J; junction bases unmatched: 7. Germline values: CDR1 SGHRS, CDR2 YFSETQ. CDR3 DNA: TGCGCCAGCAGCTTGTTGGGGGGGAGACGCTCTGGGGCCAACGTCCTGACTTTC. Translated, it gives CASSLLGGRRSGANVLTF.

V usage is TRBV28 and J usage is TRBJ1-5; 9 nucleotides match TRBD1. CDR3 size: 17 residues. The junction had 13 bases not matched to a gene; V was cut back by 4 bases and J by 6 bases. Per the germline V gene, CDR1 is MDHEN and CDR2 is SYDVKM. CDR3 region: CASSSGQGKFFGQPQHF. In DNA form, the CDR3 reads TGTGCCAGCAGTTCGGGACAGGGTAAGTTCTTCGGTCAGCCCCAGCATTTT.

V gene TRBV4-2 combines with J gene TRBJ2-1; TRBD2 matches at 8 bases. The J segment lost 8 bases and the V segment lost 0 bases, leaving 12 bases of the junction unmatched. Per germline, CDR1 LGHNA and CDR2 YNFKEQ. This CDR3 spans 17 amino acids. Here the CDR3 DNA reads TGTGCCAGCAGCCAAGAAGCGGGAGCCCAGTATGAGGATGAGCAGTTCTTC. Its translation is CASSQEAGAQYEDEQFF.

Only one count was recorded for this clone. The rearrangement links TRBV5-4 to TRBJ2-5; the match to TRBD2 covers 8 bases. The CDR3 has 17 amino acids. V lost 4 bases, J lost 4 bases, and 15 bases stayed unmatched. Germline loops: CDR1 SGHNT, CDR2 YYREEE (reference sequence). Written as DNA, the CDR3 is TGTGCCAGCAGCCCCTACGGGAGGGGGGGTGGTACAGAGACCCAGTACTTC. Protein: CASSPYGRGGGTETQYF.

The gene calls are TRBV7-9 and TRBJ1-4; weak D call: TRBD1 (6 bases). V was shortened by 2 bases and J by 6 bases, with 19 bases between the two germline ends. This CDR3 contains 17 residues. Germline V gene sequence: CDR1 SEHNR, CDR2 FQNEAQ (reference sequence). CDR3 in DNA: TGTGCCAGCAGCTTAATGTCTGGAACAGGGATCCATGAAAAACTGTTTTTT. Translating gives CASSLMSGTGIHEKLFF.

This chain joins TRBV9 and TRBJ2-7; D might be TRBD2 (6 bases). The CDR3 runs 13 residues. V lost 0 bases and J 7 bases, leaving 11 bases between the germline ends. Germline CDR1 is SGDLS and CDR2 is YYNGEE. CDR3 sequence reads: CASSVVPGREQYF. The CDR3 coding sequence is TGTGCCAGCAGCGTAGTTCCTGGGAGGGAGCAGTACTTC.